The 3 T cell receptor beta chains reported below all come from one sample, sequenced in a study of T cell repertoires in cytomegalovirus infection. TCRdb re-analysed the reads in MiXCR, keeping a single row per CDR3 protein. Of some 680,000 distinct CDR3 sequences listed, roughly 36% were seen once; the top ten hold around 3%. Source material: PBMCs. The origin of the receptors is a human donor in good health (CMV status not recorded). Some clones in this sample may be carry-over from other donors' samples.

The chain combines TRBV5-6 with TRBJ1-4; D is ambiguous. Germline CDR1 SGHDT, CDR2 YYEEEE. Trimming pared 1 base from V and 4 bases from J, leaving 8 bases between. This CDR3 comprises 14 residues. DNA of the CDR3: TGTGCCAGCAGCTTGTGGTCTGATAATGAAAAACTGTTTTTT. This codes for CASSLWSDNEKLFF.

This clonotype was seen more than once but under ten times. V and J are TRBV2 and TRBJ2-1; D ambiguous. Trimming pared 4 bases from V and 1 base from J, leaving 11 bases between. From germline, CDR1 is SNHLY and CDR2 FYNNEI. The CDR3 is 15 amino acids. DNA of the CDR3: TGTGCCAGCAGTGTTTTAGGTGGATCCTACAATGAGCAGTTCTTC. It translates to CASSVLGGSYNEQFF.

This clonotype was seen only a few times. The chain recombines TRBV19 with TRBJ2-7; D is uncertain. Germline assignment: CDR1 LNHDA and CDR2 SQIVND (reference sequence). This CDR3 spans 12 amino acids. Trimming took 3 bases from V and 6 from J, leaving 9 bases between them. The CDR3 bases are TGTGCCAGTAGTATGGTTGGCCGCGAGCAGTACTTC. Its translation: CASSMVGREQYF.